This paragraph covers one T cell receptor beta chain sequence. Its antigen remains unknown. Roughly 0.45 to 1 ug RNA was reverse transcribed with random hexamers. With immunoSEQ multiplex PCR, TCR beta CDR3 was amplified across 54 Vbeta and 13 Jbeta. TCRdb redid the calling of the immunoSEQ multiplex PCR reads with MiXCR, one entry per CDR3 protein. The table lists about 180,000 distinct CDR3 sequences, around 93% of them singletons, with 0.09% to 0.1% in the top ten. The CDR3 length is 16 residues. V shed 6 bases and J shed 6 bases, with 26 bases lying between them. Germline CDR1 DFQATT, CDR2 SNEGSKA (reference sequence). This specimen belongs to a study of CD8 T cells in Susac syndrome. Sequencing of TCR beta was undertaken in CD8+ and CD4+ T cells derived from blood. The CD8+ and CD4+ T cells were isolated magnetically using a negative isolation approach, whereas the TEMRA cells were enriched by FACS.

General study points: The study recognized that its TCR sequencing and HLA analysis covered a relatively small number of individuals.

Source material: CD4+ T cells from PBMCs. J is TRBJ1-2 and V is TRBV20-1; D gene uncertain. The receptor's source is a human donor with multiple sclerosis. The chain's CDR3 is CSAVWAVRARSNGYTF. Here the CDR3 DNA reads TGCAGTGCCGTGTGGGCCGTGCGGGCCAGGTCCAATGGCTACACCTTC.